Sequencing of this T cell receptor (beta chain) was carried out in a study of blood T cell repertoires in COVID-19. The overall study: PBMCs, B-cell-depleted T cells, or T cells provided the cDNA or gDNA that made up the material.

Per the original data handling: Nucleated cell counts were estimated from reference gene primer amplification. The table came from immunoSEQ multiplex PCR; TCRdb's copy has only in-frame clones and leaves some out. Clone size and the V and J calls come from that table; the DNA yielded D and trimming. The sample carries some 100,000 clones, approximately 90% recorded once. This CDR3 is 13 amino acids long. V dropped 4 bases and J dropped 1 base, with 6 bases sitting between them. CDR1 LGHDT and CDR2 YNNKEL come from the germline V gene (reference sequence). Sequenced: peripheral blood. This clonotype was obtained from a human donor in a cohort sampled during active COVID-19. The chain is built from TRBV3-1 (or the pseudogene TRBV3-2) and TRBJ2-3; D ambiguous. CDR3 DNA sequence: TGTGCCAGCAGCCTAGTCGGCACAGATACGCAGTATTTT. This sequence encodes CASSLVGTDTQYF.